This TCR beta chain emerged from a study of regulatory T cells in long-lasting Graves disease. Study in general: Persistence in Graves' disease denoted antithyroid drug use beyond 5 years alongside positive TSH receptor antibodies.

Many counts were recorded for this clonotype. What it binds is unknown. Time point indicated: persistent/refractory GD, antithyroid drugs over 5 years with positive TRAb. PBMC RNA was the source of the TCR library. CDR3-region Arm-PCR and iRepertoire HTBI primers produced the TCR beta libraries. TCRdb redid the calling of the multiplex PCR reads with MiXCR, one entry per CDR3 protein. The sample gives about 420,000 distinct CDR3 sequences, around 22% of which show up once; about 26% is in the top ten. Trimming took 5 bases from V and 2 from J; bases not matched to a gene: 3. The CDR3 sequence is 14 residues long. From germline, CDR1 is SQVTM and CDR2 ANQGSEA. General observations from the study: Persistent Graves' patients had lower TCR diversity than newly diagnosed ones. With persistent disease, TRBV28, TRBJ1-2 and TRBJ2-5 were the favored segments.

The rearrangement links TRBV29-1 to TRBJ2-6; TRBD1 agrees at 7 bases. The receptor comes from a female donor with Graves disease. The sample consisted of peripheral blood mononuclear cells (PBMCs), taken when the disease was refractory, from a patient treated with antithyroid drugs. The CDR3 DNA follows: TGCAGCGTTCCCGGACAGGCTGGGGCCAACGTCCTGACTTTC. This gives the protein CSVPGQAGANVLTF.